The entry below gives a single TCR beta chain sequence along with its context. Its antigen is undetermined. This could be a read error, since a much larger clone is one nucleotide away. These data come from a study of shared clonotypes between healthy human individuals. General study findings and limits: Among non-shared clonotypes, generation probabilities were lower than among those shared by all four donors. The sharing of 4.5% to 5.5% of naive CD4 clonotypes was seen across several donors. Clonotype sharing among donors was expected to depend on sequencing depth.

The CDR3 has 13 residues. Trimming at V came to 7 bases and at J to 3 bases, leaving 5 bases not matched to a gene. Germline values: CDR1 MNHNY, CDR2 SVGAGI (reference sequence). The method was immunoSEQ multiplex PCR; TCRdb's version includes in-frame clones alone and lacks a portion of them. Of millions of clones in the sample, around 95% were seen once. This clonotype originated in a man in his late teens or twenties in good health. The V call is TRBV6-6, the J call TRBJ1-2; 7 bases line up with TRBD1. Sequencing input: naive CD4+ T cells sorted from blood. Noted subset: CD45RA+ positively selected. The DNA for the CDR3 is TGTGCCAGCAACAGACAGGGAGACTATGGCTACACCTTC. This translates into CASNRQGDYGYTF.